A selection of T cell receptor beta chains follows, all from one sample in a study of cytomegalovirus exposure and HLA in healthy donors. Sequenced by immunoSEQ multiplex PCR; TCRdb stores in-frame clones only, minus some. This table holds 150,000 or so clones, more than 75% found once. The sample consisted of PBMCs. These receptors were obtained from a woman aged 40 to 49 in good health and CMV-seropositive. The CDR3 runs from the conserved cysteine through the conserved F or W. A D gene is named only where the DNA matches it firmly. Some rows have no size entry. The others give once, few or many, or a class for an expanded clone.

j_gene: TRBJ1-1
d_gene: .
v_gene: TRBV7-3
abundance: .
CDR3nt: TGTGCCAGACCCATTGAGGGAGACACTGAAGCTTTCTTT
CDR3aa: CARPIEGDTEAFF

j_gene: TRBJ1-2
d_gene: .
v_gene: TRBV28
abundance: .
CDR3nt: TGTGCCAGCAGTTCTCGGGGTTGGAGGAAAGGCGGCTACACCTTC
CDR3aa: CASSSRGWRKGGYTF

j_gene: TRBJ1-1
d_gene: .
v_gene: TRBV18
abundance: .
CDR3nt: TGTGCCAGCTCACCGGTGACAGCCCAAGGGACTGAAGCTTTCTTT
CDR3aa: CASSPVTAQGTEAFF

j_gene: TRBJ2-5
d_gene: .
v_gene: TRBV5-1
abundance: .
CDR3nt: TGCGCCAGCAGCTTCCGGGGTTTAGCACAAGAGACCCAGTACTTC
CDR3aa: CASSFRGLAQETQYF

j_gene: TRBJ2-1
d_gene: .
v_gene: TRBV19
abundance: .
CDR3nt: TGTGCCAGTAGTACCCCTTGGGGGCACAATGAGCAGTTCTTC
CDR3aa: CASSTPWGHNEQFF

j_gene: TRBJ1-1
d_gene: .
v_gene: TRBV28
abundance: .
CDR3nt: TGTGCCAGCAGTTTATACGGGAACACTGAAGCTTTCTTT
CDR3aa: CASSLYGNTEAFF

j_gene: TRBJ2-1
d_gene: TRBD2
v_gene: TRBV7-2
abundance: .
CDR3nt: TGTGCCAGCAGCCGACGAAGCGGGACTAGCGCTAGCTCCTACAATGAGCAGTTCTTC
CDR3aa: CASSRRSGTSASSYNEQFF

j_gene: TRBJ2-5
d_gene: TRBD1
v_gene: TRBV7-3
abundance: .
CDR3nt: TGTGCCAGCAGCTTAACGAGGGACAGGGGAGGAGAGACCCAGTACTTC
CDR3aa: CASSLTRDRGGETQYF

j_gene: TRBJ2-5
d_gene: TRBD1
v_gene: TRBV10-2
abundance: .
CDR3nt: TGCGCCAGCAGGGCGAGACAGGGGGTTAAAGAGACCCAGTACTTC
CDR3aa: CASRARQGVKETQYF

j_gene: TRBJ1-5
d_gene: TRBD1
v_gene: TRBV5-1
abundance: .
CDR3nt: TGCGCCAGCAGCTTAGACAGGGGACAGCCCCAGCATTTT
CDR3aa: CASSLDRGQPQHF

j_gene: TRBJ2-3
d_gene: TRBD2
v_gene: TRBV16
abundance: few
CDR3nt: TGTGCCAGCAGCCCACTGCGGGGGGGAGAAGATACGCAGTATTTT
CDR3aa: CASSPLRGGEDTQYF

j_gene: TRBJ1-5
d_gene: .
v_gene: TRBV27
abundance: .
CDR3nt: TGTGCCAGCAGTTTATCGGGCGGGGAGTGGAGCAATCAGCCCCAGCATTTT
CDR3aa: CASSLSGGEWSNQPQHF

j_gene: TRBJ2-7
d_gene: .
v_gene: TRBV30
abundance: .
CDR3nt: TGTGCCTGGCGGGGGACCCACGAGCAGTACTTC
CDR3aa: CAWRGTHEQYF

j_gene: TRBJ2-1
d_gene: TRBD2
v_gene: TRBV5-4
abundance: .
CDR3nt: TGTGCCAGCAGCTCGCGGACTAGCGGGAGCCCAAATGAGCAGTTCTTC
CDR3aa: CASSSRTSGSPNEQFF

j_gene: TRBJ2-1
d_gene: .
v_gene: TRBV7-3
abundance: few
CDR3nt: TGTGCCAGCAGCTTATATCAGGGCCAGAGCTCCTACAATGAGCAGTTCTTC
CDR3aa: CASSLYQGQSSYNEQFF

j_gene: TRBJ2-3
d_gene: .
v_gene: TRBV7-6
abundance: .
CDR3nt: TGTGCCAGCAGCCGCAGCGTGCAGCGGACAGATACGCAGTATTTT
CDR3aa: CASSRSVQRTDTQYF

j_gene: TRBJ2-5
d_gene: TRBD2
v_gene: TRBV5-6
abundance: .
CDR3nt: TGTGCCAGCAGCTTGGGGCTAGCGGTTGAGACCCAGTACTTC
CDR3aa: CASSLGLAVETQYF

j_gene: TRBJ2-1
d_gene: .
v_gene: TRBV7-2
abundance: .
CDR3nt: TGTGCCAGCAGCTCACTAAATGAGCAGTTCTTC
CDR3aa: CASSSLNEQFF

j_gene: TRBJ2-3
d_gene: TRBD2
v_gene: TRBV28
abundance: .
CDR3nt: TGTGCCAGCAGTGCCCTGGGACTAGCGGGAGCGGAAGATACGCAGTATTTT
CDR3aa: CASSALGLAGAEDTQYF

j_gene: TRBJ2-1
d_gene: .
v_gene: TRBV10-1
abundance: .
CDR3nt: TGCGCCAGCAGTGCCAGGGGGGCCTACAATGAGCAGTTCTTC
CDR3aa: CASSARGAYNEQFF

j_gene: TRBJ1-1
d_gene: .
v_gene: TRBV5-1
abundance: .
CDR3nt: TGCGCCAGCAGCTTGGCCCAGGGAGGGATAATCACTGAAGCTTTCTTT
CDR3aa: CASSLAQGGIITEAFF

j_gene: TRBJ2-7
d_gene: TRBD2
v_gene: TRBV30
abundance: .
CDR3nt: TGTGCCTGGACCCCACGTGGCCTAGCGGGAGGGGGAAACTACGAGCAGTACTTC
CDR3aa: CAWTPRGLAGGGNYEQYF